The 9 T cell receptor beta chains below were found in one sample sequenced in a study of Ad26.COV2.S vaccination and SARS-CoV-2 variants. The protocol was immunoSEQ multiplex PCR, while the TCRdb copy is restricted to in-frame clones and leaves out a portion. The data contain roughly 450,000 clones, 80% to 95% of them singletons. Regarding treatment: 15 to 20 received Ad26.COV2.S at low or high dose, single or two shots; roughly five received placebo; per-sample allocation not given. Specimens were obtained on day 63 following the first vaccine or placebo injection. This sample comprised peripheral blood, obtained in a trial of Ad26.COV2.S vaccine versus placebo. All receptors derive from a person aged 18 to 65 who received the Ad26.COV2.S COVID-19 vaccine or a placebo.

This chain uses TRBV19 with TRBJ1-5; D might be TRBD1 (6 bases). In germline, CDR1 is LNHDA, CDR2 SQIVND (reference sequence). V was clipped by 5 bases and J by 3 bases, with 11 bases between them. The CDR3 is made up of 14 amino acids. Here the CDR3 DNA reads TGTGCCAGTAGTTCTGGACAGCACAATCAGCCCCAGCATTTT. It is translated as CASSSGQHNQPQHF.

This chain links TRBV7-9 with TRBJ1-1, with D uncertain. V was cut by 1 base and J by 3 bases, with 6 bases left in between. This CDR3 contains 13 residues. Germline lookup yields CDR1 SEHNR and CDR2 FQNEAQ (reference sequence). CDR3 DNA: TGTGCCAGCAGCTTAGATTCAGACACTGAAGCTTTCTTT. This sequence encodes CASSLDSDTEAFF.

This clone was seen only a few times. The rearrangement uses TRBV27 and TRBJ1-5, with TRBD1 matching over 7 bases. The germline V gene encodes CDR1 MNHEY and CDR2 SMNVEV (reference sequence). The V segment lost 4 bases and the J segment 3 bases; nucleotides outside the gene matches: 3. The CDR3 has 14 amino acids. The CDR3 bases are TGTGCCAGCAGTTCGACAGGGCCCAATCAGCCCCAGCATTTT. Amino acids: CASSSTGPNQPQHF.

The V call is TRBV6-2 or TRBV6-3, the J call TRBJ2-7, with 7 nucleotides matching TRBD1. The CDR3 extends over 16 amino acids. CDR1 is MNHEY and CDR2 is SVGEGT in the germline V gene. V dropped 5 bases and J dropped 5; count of bases not matched to a gene: 15. CDR3 coding DNA: TGTGCCAGCAGTACCCCCACACGACAGGGATATGACGAGCAGTACTTC. As protein: CASSTPTRQGYDEQYF.

This chain uses TRBV2 with TRBJ1-6; tentatively, D is TRBD1 (5 bases). Between the trimmed V and J ends, which lost 4 bases and 10 bases, there was a span of 14 bases. The CDR3 length is 14 residues. Germline values: CDR1 SNHLY, CDR2 FYNNEI. CDR3 loop: CASSAEGSGSPLHF. The CDR3 region has the DNA TGTGCCAGCAGTGCGGAGGGGTCGGGCTCACCCCTCCACTTT.

The chain combines TRBV2 with TRBJ2-3; D is unresolved. Trimming pared 5 bases from V and 0 bases from J, leaving 9 bases between. The CDR3 is 14 residues long. Germline V gene sequence: CDR1 SNHLY, CDR2 FYNNEI. The CDR3 sequence: CASSKTSSTDTQYF. The CDR3 DNA sequence: TGTGCCAGCAGTAAAACTTCTAGCACAGATACGCAGTATTTT.

The V gene is TRBV12-3 or TRBV12-4, the J gene TRBJ2-5; D could derive from TRBD1 or TRBD2 (5 bases each). The V end lost 3 bases, the J end lost 5 bases, and 10 bases lay between the germline ends. The CDR3 sequence is 13 residues long. This CDR3 is CASSLGERETQYF. The CDR3 DNA reads TGTGCCAGCAGTTTGGGGGAGCGGGAGACCCAGTACTTC.

This clone was picked up one time. This chain connects TRBV5-6 to TRBJ1-1; no clear D. Germline V gene data show CDR1 as SGHDT and CDR2 as YYEEEE. CDR3 length: 14 amino acids. The ends were cut back, 3 bases at V and 1 base at J, with 10 bases in the middle. CDR3 bases: TGTGCCAGCAGCTACCCGGGAGGGAACACTGAAGCTTTCTTT. Its translation is CASSYPGGNTEAFF.

On this clone: Other DNA sequences in this sample translate to the same CDR3. The chain links TRBV3-1 (or the pseudogene TRBV3-2) to TRBJ2-2; no clear D gene. The V end lost 1 base, the J end lost 5 bases, and 5 bases lay between the germline ends. This CDR3 is 13 amino acids long. Germline CDR1 and CDR2: LGHDT and YNNKEL (reference sequence). The CDR3 sequence: CASSQGGTGELFF. The DNA of the CDR3 is TGTGCCAGCAGCCAAGGTGGAACCGGGGAGCTGTTTTTT.